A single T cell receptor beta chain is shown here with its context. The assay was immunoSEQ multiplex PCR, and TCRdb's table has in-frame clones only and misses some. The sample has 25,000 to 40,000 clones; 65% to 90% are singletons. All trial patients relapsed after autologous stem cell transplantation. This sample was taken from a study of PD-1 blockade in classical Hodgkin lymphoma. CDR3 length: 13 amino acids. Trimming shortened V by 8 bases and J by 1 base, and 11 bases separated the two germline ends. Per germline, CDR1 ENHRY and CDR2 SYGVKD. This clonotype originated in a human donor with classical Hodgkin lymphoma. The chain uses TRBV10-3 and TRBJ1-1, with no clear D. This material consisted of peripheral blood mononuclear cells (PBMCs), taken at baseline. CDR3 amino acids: CAIQYGENTEAFF. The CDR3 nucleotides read TGTGCCATCCAATATGGGGAGAACACTGAAGCTTTCTTT.